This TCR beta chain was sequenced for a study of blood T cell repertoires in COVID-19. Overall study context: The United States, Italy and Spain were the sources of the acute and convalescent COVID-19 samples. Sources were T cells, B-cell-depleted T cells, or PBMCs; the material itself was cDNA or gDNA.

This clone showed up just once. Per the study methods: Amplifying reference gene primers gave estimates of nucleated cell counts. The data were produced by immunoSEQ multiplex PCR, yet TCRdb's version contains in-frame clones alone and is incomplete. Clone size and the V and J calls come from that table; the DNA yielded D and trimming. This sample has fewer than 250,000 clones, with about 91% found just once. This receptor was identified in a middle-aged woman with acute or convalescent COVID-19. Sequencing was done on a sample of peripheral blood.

The CDR3 region is CASRGSRGFYNEQFF. The CDR3 DNA sequence: TGTGCCAGCAGGGGCTCGCGGGGGTTTTACAATGAGCAGTTCTTC. The chain employs TRBV6-5 and TRBJ2-1; 7 positions agree with TRBD2. This CDR3 has 15 amino acids. After removal of 6 bases from V and 4 bases from J, the junction contained 9 bases not matched to a gene. Germline-derived CDR1 and CDR2 are MNHEY and SVGAGI.